This T cell receptor (beta chain) was profiled in a study of blood T cell repertoires in COVID-19 (TCRdb year 2020). In terms of the full investigation: Collaborator samples came from the United States, Italy and Spain and covered acute and convalescent phases of COVID-19. The prospective study material was composed of cDNA or gDNA derived from T cells, B-cell-depleted T cells, or PBMCs. Deeply sampled blood TCRbeta repertoires from subjects exposed to, actively infected with, or recovered from COVID-19 were included in the dataset. The repertoires were released in a freely available public database meant as a resource for research on the immune response to SARS-CoV-2. Samples were obtained from the ongoing ImmuneRACE study (first 160 participants) and from 1,254 subjects provided by 6 global collaborators. Nearly every sample came with metadata listing a de-identified subject ID, COVID-19 status, age in years and sex. Where HLA class I and class II types were available, the types were taken from metadata supplied by the sample provider, not from assay-based typing. The paper as a whole reports these results and caveats: The quantity of clinical and demographic metadata differed by source and by participant and was supplied without curation.

V is clipped by 5 bases and J by 4 bases, and the sequence between their germline boundaries is 14 bases long. CDR1 and CDR2, per the germline V gene, are SGHVS and FQNEAQ. The CDR3 holds 14 amino acids from the cysteine to the phenylalanine. Only the CDR3 portion is preserved as DNA: 42 bases, with reading frame beginning at the first base. One collaborating source in Seattle enrolled patients during active infection and followed them longitudinally through the course of disease. Whole blood was collected in K2EDTA tubes by collaborating institutions according to the institutions' own protocols. Collaborator samples were shipped for TCRbeta analysis as frozen whole blood, isolated PBMCs, or DNA extracted from either sample type. Worth noting for this clone: Its recognized antigen is unknown. Base qualities are not at hand, and no much larger clone is one base apart.

The immunoSEQ Assay, a bias-controlled multiplex PCR, was used to amplify TCRbeta CDR3 regions from genomic DNA. For the original study's pipeline: The number of nucleated cells in each sample was estimated from the amplification of reference gene primers within the assay. Sequence reads were collapsed and filtered to measure the absolute abundance of every unique TCRbeta CDR3 rearrangement. For each sample, productive Simpson clonality was calculated as the square root of Simpson's diversity index over productive rearrangements. TCRdb obtained this table from immuneACCESS and retained in-frame rearrangements with V and J assigned. These tables miss some clones; where compared with another copy, unresolved V genes account for less than half of the shortfall, and the remainder is unexplained. That table supplies the V and J calls and clone size; D and trimming were determined from the DNA. The sample table lists some 110,000 clones, approximately 85% of them with a count of one. Jointly, the top ten make up around 3% of the sample.

Source material: peripheral blood. The receptor was isolated from a woman of 80 years or more with COVID-19, enrolled during active disease. The rearrangement combines TRBV7-8 with TRBJ1-2; TRBD1 is perhaps the D gene, given 5 matching bases. CDR3 reads: CASSLDQGSYGYTF. Read as DNA, the sequence is TGTGCCAGCAGCCTAGATCAGGGATCCTATGGCTACACCTTC.